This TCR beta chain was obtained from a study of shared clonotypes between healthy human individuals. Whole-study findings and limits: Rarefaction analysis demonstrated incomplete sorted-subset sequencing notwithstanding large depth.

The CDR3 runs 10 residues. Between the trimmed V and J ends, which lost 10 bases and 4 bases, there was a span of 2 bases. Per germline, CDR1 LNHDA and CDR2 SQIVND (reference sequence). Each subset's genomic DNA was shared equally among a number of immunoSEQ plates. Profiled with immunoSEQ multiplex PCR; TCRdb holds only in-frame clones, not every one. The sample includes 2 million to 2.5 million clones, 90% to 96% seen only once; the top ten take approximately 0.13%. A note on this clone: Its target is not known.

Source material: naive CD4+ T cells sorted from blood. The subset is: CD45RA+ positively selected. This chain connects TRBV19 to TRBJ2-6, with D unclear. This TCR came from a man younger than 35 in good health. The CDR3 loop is CATGANVLTF. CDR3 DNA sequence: TGTGCCACCGGGGCCAACGTCCTGACTTTC.